The text below deals with one TCR beta chain. The data stem from a study of blood T cell repertoires in COVID-19. Study information: Samples of COVID-19 (acute and convalescent) were obtained from the United States, Italy and Spain.

Looked up from germline, CDR1 is LNHNV and CDR2 is YYDKDF (reference sequence). This CDR3 is 15 amino acids long. V was shortened by 4 bases and J by 4 bases, with 14 bases between the two germline ends. In the original workflow: Amplification from reference gene primers served as the basis for estimated nucleated cell counts. TCRdb's copy holds only in-frame clones and misses some; the assay was immunoSEQ multiplex PCR. V and J calls and clone size come straight from that table; D and trimming were deduced from the DNA. The sample records around 72,000 clones, roughly 90% being singletons. The gene calls are TRBV15 and TRBJ1-3; D is uncertain. This TCR came from a woman aged 50 to 65 with acute or convalescent COVID-19. The sample comprised peripheral blood. This CDR3 is CATSKPPGLGNTIYF. The CDR3 bases are TGTGCCACCAGCAAACCACCAGGTTTAGGAAACACCATATATTTT.